The next 21 T cell receptor beta chains were all read from a single sample in a study of T-cell reconstitution after alpha-beta-depleted transplantation in children. Unique molecular identifiers featured in how the TCRbeta library was prepared. One entry per CDR3 protein results from TCRdb running MiXCR on the PCR reads. This sample carries 700,000 to 850,000 distinct CDR3 sequences, roughly 15% of them seen once, and the ten largest clones take approximately 5%. This material consisted of PBMCs, mostly from graft donor cells, taken 360 days after TCRalphabeta/CD19-depleted stem cell transplant. The source is a male patient younger than 18 who had a stem cell transplant for acute lymphoblastic leukemia, so the T cells may come from the graft donor.

The V call is TRBV2, the J call TRBJ1-1, with D maybe TRBD1 (5 bases). Trimming stripped 2 bases from V and 4 bases from J, with 11 bases between. This CDR3 region has 14 residues. Per the germline V gene, CDR1 is SNHLY and CDR2 is FYNNEI. CDR3 protein: CASSEQGSGTEAFF. The DNA of the CDR3 is TGTGCCAGCAGTGAACAGGGATCGGGCACTGAAGCTTTCTTT.

The CDR3 spells CASRPSLLGETTGELFF. CDR3 DNA: TGTGCCAGCCGCCCCTCCCTTTTGGGGGAGACCACCGGGGAGCTGTTTTTT. The V and J genes are TRBV14 and TRBJ2-2; D tentatively fits TRBD1 or TRBD2 (5 bases each). The CDR3 is 17 residues long. Trimming pared 8 bases from V and 4 bases from J, leaving 23 bases between. Germline values: CDR1 SGHDN, CDR2 FVKESK.

The table lists this clonotype with many counts. The chain joins TRBV29-1 to TRBJ2-7, with D uncertain. Per germline, CDR1 SQVTM and CDR2 ANQGSEA. V was clipped by 5 bases and J by 0 bases, with 11 bases between them. The CDR3 is 13 amino acids. The CDR3 loop reads CSVRTASSYEQYF. The CDR3 bases are TGCAGCGTTCGAACGGCCAGCTCCTACGAGCAGTACTTC.

V usage is TRBV7-8 and J usage is TRBJ2-3, with 7 bases that match TRBD2. The CDR3 has 15 residues. Germline values: CDR1 SGHVS, CDR2 FQNEAQ. The junction had 6 bases not matched to a gene; V was cut back by 5 bases and J by 1 base. CDR3 region: CASSTRTRGTDTQYF. CDR3 DNA: TGTGCCAGCAGCACCAGGACTAGAGGCACAGATACGCAGTATTTT.

This clonotype was picked up a small number of times. This rearrangement joins TRBV2 to TRBJ2-1; D may correspond to TRBD1 or TRBD2 (6 bases each). The CDR3 loop spans 17 amino acids. Per the germline V gene, CDR1 is SNHLY and CDR2 is FYNNEI. With 6 bases removed from V and 2 bases from J, the gap between germline ends came to 20 bases. CDR3 loop: CASRGGLQERTYNEQFF. The CDR3 nucleotides read TGTGCCAGCAGGGGGGGCCTACAGGAACGCACCTACAATGAGCAGTTCTTC.

J is TRBJ2-6 and V is TRBV5-1; D is unclear. The CDR3 totals 15 residues. V lost 4 bases to trimming and J lost 2 bases, with 10 bases between them. The V gene's germline CDR1 is SGHRS and CDR2 YFSETQ. The CDR3 loop is CASSRTQPGANVLTF. CDR3 bases: TGCGCCAGCAGCCGTACACAACCTGGGGCCAACGTCCTGACTTTC. The complete variable domain, with remaining parts taken from reference TRBV5-1 and TRBJ2-6, reads KAGVTQTPRYLIKTRGQQVTLSCSPISGHRSVSWYQQTPGQGLQFLFEYFSETQRNKGNFPGRFSGRQFSNSRSEMNVSTLELGDSALYLCASSRTQPGANVLTFGAGSRLTVL.

This sequence joins TRBV9 and TRBJ1-1; D remains ambiguous. V was cut by 4 bases and J by 0 bases, with 10 bases left in between. The CDR3 loop spans 14 amino acids. The germline CDR1 and CDR2 sequences are SGDLS and YYNGEE. CDR3 amino acids: CASSTAGVNTEAFF. The CDR3 DNA follows: TGTGCCAGCAGCACCGCAGGAGTGAACACTGAAGCTTTCTTT.

The chain combines TRBV5-1 with TRBJ2-4, with 8 bases aligning to TRBD1. CDR1 and CDR2 (germline): SGHRS, YFSETQ. The trim removed 4 bases at V and 1 base at J, leaving 7 bases unmatched. This CDR3 region has 16 residues. CDR3 residues: CASSPNRGKAKNIQYF. DNA of the CDR3: TGCGCCAGCAGCCCCAACAGGGGGAAGGCCAAAAACATTCAGTACTTC.

The rearrangement links TRBV28 to TRBJ1-5; TRBD1 matches 10 bases. J gave up 4 bases and V 2 bases, and 2 bases lay outside the gene matches. The CDR3 contains 15 residues. Germline CDR1 reads MDHEN; CDR2 reads SYDVKM. This chain's CDR3 is CASSLGTGDNQPQHF. CDR3 DNA: TGTGCCAGCAGTTTAGGGACAGGGGATAATCAGCCCCAGCATTTT. Drawing the rest from reference TRBV28 and TRBJ1-5, the complete variable domain is DVKVTQSSRYLVKRTGEKVFLECVQDMDHENMFWYRQDPGLGLRLIYFSYDVKMKEKGDIPEGYSVSREKKERFSLILESASTNQTSMYLCASSLGTGDNQPQHFGDGTRLSIL.

The table lists this clonotype with a few counts. The J gene is TRBJ2-7, the V gene TRBV5-1; 8 nucleotides agree with TRBD1. Germline V CDR1 and CDR2: SGHRS, YFSETQ. The CDR3 runs 15 residues. J lost 2 bases, V lost 2 bases, and 6 bases had no gene match. In DNA, the CDR3 is TGCGCCAGCAGCTTTACTGACAGGGGACCCTACGAGCAGTACTTC. Amino acid sequence: CASSFTDRGPYEQYF.

Only a few counts were recorded for this clonotype. The J gene is TRBJ2-3, the V gene TRBV11-2; no clear D gene. Deletions cut 0 bases from V and 2 bases from J, with 9 bases between. The germline gives CDR1 SGHAT, CDR2 FQNNGV. This CDR3 has 15 residues. The CDR3, as DNA: TGTGCCAGCAGCTTAGAACGGTCTTTCACAGATACGCAGTATTTT. This codes for CASSLERSFTDTQYF.

This clonotype was seen more than once but under ten times. The CDR3 bases are TGCGCCAGCACACGGCTAGCGGGAGGCCGGTACCAAGAGACCCAGTACTTC. Translation gives CASTRLAGGRYQETQYF. This chain links TRBV10-2 with TRBJ2-5; TRBD2 aligns across 11 bases. Per germline, CDR1 WSHSY and CDR2 SAAADI. The J segment lost 0 bases and the V segment lost 7 bases, leaving 10 bases of the junction unmatched. The CDR3 has 17 residues.

The chain employs TRBV9 and TRBJ1-1, with a tentative D call TRBD1 (5 bases). Germline CDR1 is SGDLS and CDR2 is YYNGEE. With 2 bases removed from V and 1 base from J, the gap between germline ends came to 12 bases. This CDR3 has 15 residues. The CDR3, as DNA: TGTGCCAGCAGCGTTGGTTCCGGGGGGAACACTGAAGCTTTCTTT. It encodes CASSVGSGGNTEAFF. The full variable domain, its missing parts supplied by reference TRBV9 and TRBJ1-1, is DSGVTQTPKHLITATGQRVTLRCSPRSGDLSVYWYQQSLDQGLQFLIQYYNGEERAKGNILERFSAQQFPDLHSELNLSSLELGDSALYFCASSVGSGGNTEAFFGQGTRLTVV.

The chain has TRBV20-1 and TRBJ2-7; D unresolved. In germline, CDR1 is DFQATT, CDR2 SNEGSKA (reference sequence). Trimming removed 3 bases at V and 7 bases at J, with 1 base between. The CDR3 spans 8 residues. The CDR3 region has the DNA TGCAGTGCTAGTGAGCAGTACTTC. Its translation: CSASEQYF.

The V and J genes are TRBV5-1 and TRBJ2-7; perhaps TRBD2 as D (6 bases). CDR1 is SGHRS, CDR2 YFSETQ, per germline. Trimming took off 0 bases at V and 0 bases at J, with 13 bases between the two ends. CDR3 length equals 16 residues. Here the CDR3 reads CASSLVTAGFSYEQYF. The CDR3 DNA sequence: TGCGCCAGCAGCTTGGTTACAGCGGGCTTCTCCTACGAGCAGTACTTC.

This chain uses TRBV29-1 with TRBJ2-5; the D call may be TRBD1 or TRBD2 (5 bases each). Germline V lookup: CDR1 SQVTM, CDR2 ANQGSEA. The CDR3 has 11 amino acids. The V gene lost 6 bases and the J gene lost 3 bases, with 8 bases spanning the gap. Written as DNA, the CDR3 is TGCAGCGTGCAGGGAGAAGAGACCCAGTACTTC. Translated, it gives CSVQGEETQYF.

The table lists this clonotype with many counts. This chain uses TRBV5-1 with TRBJ2-3; maybe TRBD1 (6 bases). The CDR3 is made up of 16 amino acids. Germline assignment: CDR1 SGHRS and CDR2 YFSETQ. Trimming removed 4 bases from V and 1 base from J, with 16 bases in between. DNA for the CDR3: TGCGCCAGCAGCGTCGGGACACTCGTAGGCACAGATACGCAGTATTTT. Translated: CASSVGTLVGTDTQYF.

This clonotype has a handful of counts. V usage is TRBV24-1 and J usage is TRBJ2-7; D is ambiguous. The CDR3 is made up of 9 amino acids. CDR1 is KGHDR, CDR2 SFDVKD, per germline. V gave up 8 bases and J gave up 6 bases, with 4 bases separating them. The CDR3 here is CATTSEQYF. The DNA for the CDR3 is TGTGCCACCACGTCCGAGCAGTACTTC.

As DNA, the CDR3 is TGTGCCAGCTCACCACCGGCCGGCACTGAAGCTTTCTTT. It is translated as CASSPPAGTEAFF. This chain links TRBV18 with TRBJ1-1, with D unresolved. In germline, CDR1 is KGHSH, CDR2 LQKENI. The CDR3 is 13 residues long. The V and J ends lost 0 bases and 4 bases respectively, with 6 bases between them.

The chain recombines TRBV20-1 with TRBJ1-5, with D perhaps TRBD1 (6 bases). The CDR3 contains 14 residues. V shed 0 bases and J shed 5 bases, with 11 bases lying between them. Germline CDR1 and CDR2: DFQATT and SNEGSKA (reference sequence). The CDR3 DNA reads as TGCAGTGCTAGAGATCGGGACAATTATCAGCCCCAGCATTTT. Amino acid sequence: CSARDRDNYQPQHF.

This clonotype was recorded at least ten times. J is TRBJ2-4 and V is TRBV12-3 or TRBV12-4, with TRBD2 identical over 7 bases. CDR3 length: 16 amino acids. V lost 7 bases and J lost 0; bases outside the gene matches: 9. CDR3 DNA: TGTGCCAGCACCTTGACTAGCCGCATAGCCAAAAACATTCAGTACTTC. Its translation is CASTLTSRIAKNIQYF.